This T cell receptor beta chain originates from a study of CD8+ T cells in alopecia areata. Lesional scalp tissue (obtained by punch biopsy) and peripheral blood were collected from alopecia areata patients. From PBMCs, CD4+ and CD8+ T cells were sorted. Extraction and reverse transcription of RNA yielded cDNA as the sequencing template. The data were produced by immunoSEQ multiplex PCR, yet TCRdb's version contains in-frame clones alone and is incomplete. This sample has about 110,000 clones; roughly 55% occur once, and the top ten carry 20% to 30%. The length of the CDR3 is 12 residues. V was shortened by 6 bases and J by 8 bases, with 13 bases between the two germline ends. CDR1 SGHVS and CDR2 FQNEAQ come from the germline V gene. This clone has a handful of counts.

The sample comprised NKG2D-low CD8+ T cells sorted from blood. The rearrangement links TRBV7-8 to TRBJ1-2; D is possibly TRBD1 (6 bases). This TCR came from a human donor with alopecia areata. CDR3 in amino acids: CASSYSGEGYTF. The DNA for the CDR3 is TGTGCCAGCAGTTACTCAGGGGAAGGCTACACCTTC.